Shown below are 4 T cell receptor beta chains from a single sample sequenced in a study of human T cells and chemical hapten exposure listed by TCRdb under 2021. The library was obtained by RACE. The sequencer was a NextSeq 500. Using fastp trimming at Q25 and MiXCR clonotype assembly, TCRdb reanalyzed the public sequencing data and kept in-frame beta chains. All rows with the same CDR3 protein become a single entry with the most common DNA and genes. Recorded for this sample are 74,000 or so distinct CDR3 sequences; 10% to 13% of them occurred a single time. About 1.3% of the sample belongs to the ten largest clones. According to the study, the label for this sample's time point signals: patch test 1, 2 weeks after DPC sensitization. The intended sense of this specimen's treatment or condition label: therapeutic diphenylcyclopropenone sensitization with weekly scalp DPC. The sequencing here drew on whole blood, taken in connection with sensitization to the hapten diphenylcyclopropenone (DPC). The receptors were sampled from a woman aged 45-65 years with alopecia areata. Some clones in this sample may be carry-over from other donors' samples.

The chain couples TRBV24-1 to TRBJ2-2, with TRBD1 matching 11 bases. CDR1 is KGHDR, CDR2 SFDVKD, per germline. V gave up 9 bases and J gave up 7 bases; unmatched junction bases: 6. CDR3 size: 14 residues. The CDR3 DNA reads TGTGCCACCGGGGGACAGGGGGTCTTCGGGGAGCTGTTTTTT. Translating it yields CATGGQGVFGELFF.

The chain couples TRBV6-2 or TRBV6-3 to TRBJ1-2; TRBD1 aligns across 7 bases. V lost 6 bases to trimming and J lost 6 bases; unmatched junction nucleotides: 13. The CDR3 has 15 amino acids. Per the germline V gene, CDR1 is MNHEY and CDR2 is SVGEGT. The CDR3 region has the DNA TGTGCCAGCAGGAGCTGGAACAGGGGCATCCATGGCTACACCTTC. It codes for CASRSWNRGIHGYTF.

The chain links TRBV6-5 to TRBJ1-2; D possibly corresponds to TRBD1 (6 bases). The CDR3 has 14 residues. The V and J ends lost 6 bases and 0 bases respectively, with 11 bases between them. The germline gives CDR1 MNHEY, CDR2 SVGAGI. CDR3 sequence reads: CASSETGPNYGYTF. DNA of the CDR3: TGTGCCAGCAGCGAGACAGGTCCTAACTATGGCTACACCTTC.

This chain connects TRBV28 to TRBJ2-7, with D unclear. The CDR3 totals 14 residues. CDR1 is MDHEN, CDR2 SYDVKM, per germline. Deletions cut 3 bases from V and 4 bases from J, with 13 bases between. The CDR3 sequence: CASSFQPTPYEQYF. DNA for the CDR3: TGTGCCAGCAGTTTCCAGCCGACACCTTACGAGCAGTACTTC.